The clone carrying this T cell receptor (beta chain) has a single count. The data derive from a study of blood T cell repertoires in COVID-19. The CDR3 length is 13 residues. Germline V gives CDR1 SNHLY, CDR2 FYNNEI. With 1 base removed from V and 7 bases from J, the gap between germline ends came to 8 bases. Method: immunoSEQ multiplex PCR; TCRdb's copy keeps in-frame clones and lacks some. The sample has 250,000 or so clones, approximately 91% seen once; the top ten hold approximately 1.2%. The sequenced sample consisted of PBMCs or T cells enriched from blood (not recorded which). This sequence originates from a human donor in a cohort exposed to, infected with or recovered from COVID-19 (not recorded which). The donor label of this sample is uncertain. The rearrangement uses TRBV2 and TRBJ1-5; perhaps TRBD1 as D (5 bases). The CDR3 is CASSEGGEQPQHF. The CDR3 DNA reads TGTGCCAGCAGTGAAGGGGGGGAACAGCCCCAGCATTTT.